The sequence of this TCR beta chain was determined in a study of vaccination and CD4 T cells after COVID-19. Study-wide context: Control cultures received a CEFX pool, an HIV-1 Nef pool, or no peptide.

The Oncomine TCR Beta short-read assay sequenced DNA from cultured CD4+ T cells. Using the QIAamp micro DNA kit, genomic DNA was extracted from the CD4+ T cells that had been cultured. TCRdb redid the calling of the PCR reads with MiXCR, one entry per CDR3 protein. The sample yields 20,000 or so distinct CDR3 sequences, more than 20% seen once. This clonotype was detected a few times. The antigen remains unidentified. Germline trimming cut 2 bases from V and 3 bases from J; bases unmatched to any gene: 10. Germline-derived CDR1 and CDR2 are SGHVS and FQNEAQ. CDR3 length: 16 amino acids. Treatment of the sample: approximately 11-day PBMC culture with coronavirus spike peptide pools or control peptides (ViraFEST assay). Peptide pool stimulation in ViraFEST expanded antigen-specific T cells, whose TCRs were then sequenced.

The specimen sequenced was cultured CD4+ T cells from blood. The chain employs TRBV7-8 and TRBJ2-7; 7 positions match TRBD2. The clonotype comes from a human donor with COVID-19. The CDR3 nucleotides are TGTGCCAGCAGCTTACCCCCATGGCGGGAGAGCTACGAGCAGTACTTC. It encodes CASSLPPWRESYEQYF. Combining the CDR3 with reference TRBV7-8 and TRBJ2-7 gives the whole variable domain GAGVSQSPRYKVAKRGQDVALRCDPISGHVSLFWYQQALGQGPEFLTYFQNEAQLDKSGLPSDRFFAERPEGSVSTLKIQRTQQEDSAVYLCASSLPPWRESYEQYFGPGTRLTVT.